This T cell receptor beta chain was recovered during a study of beta chain features in type 1 diabetes. Study-level results: Type 1 diabetes patients showed a moderate but significant shortening of TCRB CDR3s in all four CD4+ subsets. Relative to healthy donors, patients appeared to have naive, central memory and Treg TCRB repertoires that were more similar. For type 1 diabetes patients, VDJ junctions showed fewer insertions and more deletions.

This clone occurred a few times. The antigen is undetermined. Per germline, CDR1 SGHDT and CDR2 YYEEEE. This CDR3 has 17 amino acids. V shed 4 bases and J 3 bases; nucleotides not matched to a gene: 12. Expressed TCRB transcripts were sequenced because the entire RNA isolate underwent reverse transcription. TCRdb's copy holds only in-frame clones and misses some; the assay was immunoSEQ multiplex PCR. The sample holds around 300,000 clones, 8% seen once. One heparinised blood draw, averaging around 0.12 L, came from each donor. The TCR originated in a woman under 30 in good health. Input material: central memory CD4+ T cells from blood. This chain joins TRBV5-6 and TRBJ2-1; 8 nucleotides line up with TRBD1. The CDR3, as DNA: TGTGCCAGCAGCCAAGGACAGGGATGGGATAGCTACAATGAGCAGTTCTTC. Protein: CASSQGQGWDSYNEQFF.